This entry lists 14 T cell receptor beta chains sequenced from one sample in a study of post-analysis software for immune sequencing data. Overall study findings and caveats: Comparison of patients with controls showed a handful of TRBV segments more frequent in patients, TRBV5-6, TRBV5-1 and TRBV20-1 among them.

Unique molecular identifiers had been added to the TCR beta cDNA libraries. TCRdb re-called the PCR reads with MiXCR, one entry per CDR3 protein. The table lists approximately 660,000 distinct CDR3 sequences, about 60% of them singletons. Their antigen targets remain unknown. Sequencing was performed on blood. These receptors were obtained from a girl aged 2 to 10 with multiple sclerosis.

This clonotype came up once. V and J are TRBV6-6 and TRBJ2-1; TRBD2 matches 13 bases. Looked up from germline, CDR1 is MNHNY and CDR2 is SVGAGI (reference sequence). The CDR3 runs 17 residues. Unmatched junction bases numbered 11, after V lost 4 bases and J lost 8 bases. CDR3 nucleotides: TGTGCCAGCAGTTCCGCCCAACTAGCGGGAGGGCCTTATGAGCAGTTCTTC. Its translation: CASSSAQLAGGPYEQFF.

J is TRBJ2-5 and V is TRBV25-1; D uncertain. V lost 8 bases and J lost 11, with 21 bases in between. Germline CDR1 reads MGHDK; CDR2 reads SYGVNS. CDR3 length: 13 residues. The CDR3, as DNA: TGTGCCAGCGGACCTCCTGGCCCCAATGAGCAGTACTTC. This codes for CASGPPGPNEQYF.

The V and J genes are TRBV12-3 or TRBV12-4 and TRBJ2-1; 7 nucleotides agree with TRBD2. After removal of 3 bases from V and 7 bases from J, the junction contained 9 bases not matched to a gene. The CDR3 contains 15 residues. CDR3 coding DNA: TGTGCCAGCAGTTTTTGGGCGGGAGTTAAAAATGAGCAGTTCTTC. This translates into CASSFWAGVKNEQFF.

V usage is TRBV6-1 and J usage is TRBJ2-1, with D perhaps assigned TRBD1 or TRBD2 (5 bases each). Germline V lookup: CDR1 MNHNS, CDR2 SASEGT. The CDR3 is 11 amino acids. Trimming cost V 11 bases and J 7 bases, with 12 bases left between them. This CDR3 is CAGIEGNEQFF. The CDR3 bases are TGTGCCGGGATTGAGGGGAATGAGCAGTTCTTC.

This clonotype was seen ten or more times. This chain uses TRBV29-1 with TRBJ2-7, with 10 bases aligning to TRBD1. The junction had 1 base not matched to a gene; V was cut back by 4 bases and J by 4 bases. Germline values: CDR1 SQVTM, CDR2 ANQGSEA. The CDR3 has 12 amino acids. The DNA for the CDR3 is TGCAGCGTTGGACAGGGGGCGTACGAGCAGTACTTC. This encodes CSVGQGAYEQYF.

V is TRBV12-3 or TRBV12-4 and J is TRBJ1-2, with a tentative D call TRBD1 (6 bases). The V end lost 6 bases, the J end lost 2 bases, and 10 bases lay between the germline ends. This CDR3 has 13 amino acids. Here the CDR3 reads CASRDRTNYGYTF. The CDR3 DNA is TGTGCCAGCAGGGACAGAACGAACTATGGCTACACCTTC.

The CDR3 spells CASSQSQGAGPGANVLTF. DNA of the CDR3: TGTGCCAGCAGCCAATCCCAGGGGGCAGGGCCTGGGGCCAACGTCCTGACTTTC. The rearrangement links TRBV7-9 to TRBJ2-6; 8 bases are a match to TRBD1. The CDR3 totals 18 residues. Germline CDR1 SEHNR, CDR2 FQNEAQ (reference sequence). J lost 2 bases, V lost 5 bases, and 11 bases had no gene match.

In this sample, this clonotype turned up once. Here the CDR3 DNA reads TGCGCCAGCAGCCCCGAGGGGTGGGGTGAAAAACTGTTTTTT. Protein sequence: CASSPEGWGEKLFF. The chain couples TRBV4-3 to TRBJ1-4; TRBD1 is a possible D gene (5 bases). V gave up 4 bases and J gave up 7 bases, with 13 bases separating them. Germline CDR1 is LGHNA and CDR2 is YSLEER. This CDR3 has 14 amino acids.

This rearrangement joins TRBV5-1 to TRBJ2-1; a possible D gene is TRBD2 (6 bases). This CDR3 region has 16 residues. Germline values: CDR1 SGHRS, CDR2 YFSETQ. V lost 4 bases to trimming and J lost 4 bases, with 18 bases between them. CDR3: CASSAGGSGPYNEQFF. The CDR3 nucleotides are TGCGCCAGCAGCGCCGGTGGGAGCGGGCCTTACAATGAGCAGTTCTTC.

This clonotype was counted between two and nine times. This sequence joins TRBV7-2 and TRBJ2-6; D might be TRBD1 (6 bases). Germline values: CDR1 SGHTA, CDR2 FQGNSA. The CDR3 covers 14 residues. V lost 5 bases and J 4 bases, leaving 9 bases between the germline ends. CDR3: CASSTGYGANVLTF. For the CDR3, the DNA is TGTGCCAGCAGCACAGGGTACGGGGCCAACGTCCTGACTTTC.

This clonotype was seen repeatedly, ten times or more. The chain links TRBV5-1 to TRBJ2-1; 10 bases line up with TRBD2. Germline-derived CDR1 and CDR2 are SGHRS and YFSETQ. V was pared by 2 bases and J by 1 base, with 0 bases of the junction left unmatched. This CDR3 region has 15 residues. CDR3 coding DNA: TGCGCCAGCAGCTTACTAGCGGGGTCCTACAATGAGCAGTTCTTC. Translation: CASSLLAGSYNEQFF.

The chain is built from TRBV7-8 and TRBJ1-6; TRBD1 agrees at 7 bases. The V and J ends lost 6 bases and 3 bases, in that order; junction bases with no gene match: 8. The CDR3 runs to 16 residues. CDR1 is SGHVS, CDR2 FQNEAQ, per germline. This CDR3 reads CASRGPGDSYNSPLHF. For the CDR3, the DNA is TGTGCCAGCAGAGGCCCCGGGGACAGCTATAATTCACCCCTCCACTTT.

J is TRBJ2-1 and V is TRBV20-1; 13 positions agree with TRBD2. V was clipped by 3 bases and J by 10 bases; unmatched bases: 15. Germline V lookup: CDR1 DFQATT, CDR2 SNEGSKA (reference sequence). The CDR3 is made up of 17 amino acids. CDR3 in DNA: TGCAGTGCTAGTGAAACTAGCGGGAGGGCCGCCTGGCAAGAGCAGTTCTTC. Amino acid sequence: CSASETSGRAAWQEQFF.

The rearrangement links TRBV7-9 to TRBJ2-1; 8 bases align to TRBD2. Germline assignment: CDR1 SEHNR and CDR2 FQNEAQ (reference sequence). The CDR3 sequence is 14 residues long. J gave up 9 bases and V 5 bases, and 9 bases lay outside the gene matches. The CDR3 DNA is TGTGCCAGCAGCCCACGGGGGGGGGAAAGTGAGCAGTTCTTC. Residues: CASSPRGGESEQFF.